The subject of this entry is one T cell receptor (beta chain). What it binds is unknown. The data originate from a study of T cells in Graves' hyperthyroidism and ophthalmopathy. Trimming took 1 base from V and 0 from J, leaving 10 bases between them. This CDR3 is 17 amino acids long. CDR1 and CDR2 (germline): SGHAT, FQDESV (reference sequence). Template material for amplifying TCR beta CDR3 regions consisted of RNA transcripts. A set of HTBI primers served as the primers for a first-round RT-PCR of the TCR CDR3. From the multiplex PCR reads, TCRdb called clonotypes with MiXCR, one entry per CDR3 protein. The table lists 350,000 or so distinct CDR3 sequences, 15% to 20% of them singletons. Overall study findings and caveats: With a median lead of around 6.7 months before onset, the model predicted ophthalmopathy.

Out of approximately 10 ml of fresh peripheral blood came the PBMCs. V is TRBV11-1 and J is TRBJ2-6; no definite D call. The TCR comes from a woman aged 40-49 years with Graves' ophthalmopathy. Sequencing was done on a sample of blood. Here the CDR3 DNA reads TGTGCCAGCAGCTTAGGTCGTCGCTTCTCTGGGGCCAACGTCCTGACTTTC. This gives the protein CASSLGRRFSGANVLTF.